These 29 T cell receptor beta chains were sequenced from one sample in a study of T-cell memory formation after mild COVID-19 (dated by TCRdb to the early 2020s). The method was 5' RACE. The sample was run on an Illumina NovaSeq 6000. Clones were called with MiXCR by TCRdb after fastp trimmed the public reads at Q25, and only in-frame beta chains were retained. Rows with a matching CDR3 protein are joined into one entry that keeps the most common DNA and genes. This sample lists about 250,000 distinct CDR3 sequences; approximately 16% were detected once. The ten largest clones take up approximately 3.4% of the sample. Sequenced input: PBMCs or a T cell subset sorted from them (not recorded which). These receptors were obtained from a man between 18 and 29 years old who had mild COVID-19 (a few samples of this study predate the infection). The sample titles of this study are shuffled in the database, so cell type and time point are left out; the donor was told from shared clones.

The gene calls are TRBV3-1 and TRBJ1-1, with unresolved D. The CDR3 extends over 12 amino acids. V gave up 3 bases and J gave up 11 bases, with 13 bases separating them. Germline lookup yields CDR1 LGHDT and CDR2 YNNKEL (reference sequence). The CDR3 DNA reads TGTGCCAGCAGCCAGAGCCAGAGTGGGGCTTTCTTT. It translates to CASSQSQSGAFF.

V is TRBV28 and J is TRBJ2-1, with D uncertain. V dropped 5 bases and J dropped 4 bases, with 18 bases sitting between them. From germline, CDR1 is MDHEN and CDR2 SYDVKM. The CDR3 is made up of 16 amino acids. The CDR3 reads CASSRPEPRSYNEQFF. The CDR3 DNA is TGTGCCAGCAGTCGGCCCGAACCTCGGTCTTACAATGAGCAGTTCTTC.

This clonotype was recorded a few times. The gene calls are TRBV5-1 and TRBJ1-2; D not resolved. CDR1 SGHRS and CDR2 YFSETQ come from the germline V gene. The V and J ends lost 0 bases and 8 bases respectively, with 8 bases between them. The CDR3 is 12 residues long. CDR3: CASSLGAEGYTF. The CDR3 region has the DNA TGCGCCAGCAGCTTGGGGGCGGAGGGCTACACCTTC.

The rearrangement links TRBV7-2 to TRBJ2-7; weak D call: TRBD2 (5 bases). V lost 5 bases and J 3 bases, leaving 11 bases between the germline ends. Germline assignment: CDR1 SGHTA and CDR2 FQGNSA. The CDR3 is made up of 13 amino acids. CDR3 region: CASSLGADYEQYV. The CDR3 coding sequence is TGTGCCAGCAGCCTCGGAGCGGACTACGAGCAGTACGTC.

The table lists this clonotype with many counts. Written as DNA, the CDR3 is TGCGCCAGCAGCCCGACCGGGGGCCAAGAAGGGAATGAGCAGTTCTTC. As protein: CASSPTGGQEGNEQFF. The genes are TRBV5-1 and TRBJ2-1, with D tentatively TRBD1 or TRBD2 (6 bases each). The CDR3 length is 16 residues. V dropped 4 bases and J dropped 7 bases, with 21 bases sitting between them. From germline, CDR1 is SGHRS and CDR2 YFSETQ.

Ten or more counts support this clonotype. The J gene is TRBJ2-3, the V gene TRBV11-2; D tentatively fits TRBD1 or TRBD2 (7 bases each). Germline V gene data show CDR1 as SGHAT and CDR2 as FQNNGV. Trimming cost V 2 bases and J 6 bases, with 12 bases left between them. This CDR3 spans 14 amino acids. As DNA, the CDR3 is TGTGCCAGCAGCTTAAATCAGGGGGGGGATACGCAGTATTTT. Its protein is CASSLNQGGDTQYF.

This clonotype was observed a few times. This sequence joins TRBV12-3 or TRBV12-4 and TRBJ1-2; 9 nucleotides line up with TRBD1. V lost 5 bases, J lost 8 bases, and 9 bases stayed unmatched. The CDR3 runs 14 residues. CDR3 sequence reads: CASSVGQGIEGYTF. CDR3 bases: TGTGCCAGCAGTGTGGGACAGGGAATCGAGGGCTACACCTTC.

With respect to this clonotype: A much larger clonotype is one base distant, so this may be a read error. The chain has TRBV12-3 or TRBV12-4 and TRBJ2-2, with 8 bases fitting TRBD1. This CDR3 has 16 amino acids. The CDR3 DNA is TGTGCCAGCAGTCTCGGACAGGGAGGCGGCACCAGGGAGCTGTTTTTT. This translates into CASSLGQGGGTRELFF.

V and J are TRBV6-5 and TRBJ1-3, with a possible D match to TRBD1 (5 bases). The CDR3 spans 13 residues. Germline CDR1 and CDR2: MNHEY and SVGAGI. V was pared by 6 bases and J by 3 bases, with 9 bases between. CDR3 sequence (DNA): TGTGCCAGCAGCAGGGTGTATGGAAACACCATATATTTT. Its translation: CASSRVYGNTIYF.

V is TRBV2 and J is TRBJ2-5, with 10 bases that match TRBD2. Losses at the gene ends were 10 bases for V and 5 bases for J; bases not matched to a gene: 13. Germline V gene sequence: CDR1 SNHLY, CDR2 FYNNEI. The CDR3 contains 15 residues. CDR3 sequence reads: CAIKPLISGGETQYF. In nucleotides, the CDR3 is TGTGCCATCAAACCATTGATTAGCGGGGGGGAGACCCAGTACTTC.

DNA for the CDR3: TGTGCCACCAGTGATCCCCGACGAGGGGCCGGGGAGCTGTTTTTT. It translates to CATSDPRRGAGELFF. V gene TRBV24-1 combines with J gene TRBJ2-2; TRBD1 or TRBD2 may be the D gene (5 bases each). Looked up from germline, CDR1 is KGHDR and CDR2 is SFDVKD. V was shortened by 3 bases and J by 6 bases, with 13 bases between the two germline ends. The CDR3 runs 15 residues.

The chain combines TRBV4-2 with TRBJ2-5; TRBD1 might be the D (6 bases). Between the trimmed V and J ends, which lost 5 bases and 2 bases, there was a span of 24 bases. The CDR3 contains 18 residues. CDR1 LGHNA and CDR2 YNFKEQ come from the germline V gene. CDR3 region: CASSKTPSRGPLQETQYF. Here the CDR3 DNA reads TGTGCCAGCAGCAAGACCCCCTCCAGGGGCCCCCTTCAAGAGACCCAGTACTTC.

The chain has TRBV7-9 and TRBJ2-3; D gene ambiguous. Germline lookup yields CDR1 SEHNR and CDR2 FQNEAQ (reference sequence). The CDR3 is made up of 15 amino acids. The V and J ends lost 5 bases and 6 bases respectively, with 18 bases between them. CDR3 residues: CASSPPVGKRDTQYF. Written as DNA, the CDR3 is TGTGCCAGCAGCCCTCCTGTGGGGAAAAGGGATACGCAGTATTTT.

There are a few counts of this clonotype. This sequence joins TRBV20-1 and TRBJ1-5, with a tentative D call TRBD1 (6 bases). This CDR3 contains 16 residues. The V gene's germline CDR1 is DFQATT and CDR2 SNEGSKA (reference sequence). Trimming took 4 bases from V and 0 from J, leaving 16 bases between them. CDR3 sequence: CSATTRDTRSNQPQHF. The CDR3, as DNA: TGCAGTGCTACAACCCGGGACACACGTAGCAATCAGCCCCAGCATTTT.

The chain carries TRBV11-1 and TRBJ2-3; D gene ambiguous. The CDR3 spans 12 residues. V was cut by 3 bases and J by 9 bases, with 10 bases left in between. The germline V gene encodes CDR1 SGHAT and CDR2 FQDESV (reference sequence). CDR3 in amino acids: CASSFGVATQYF. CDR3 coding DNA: TGTGCCAGCAGCTTCGGTGTGGCAACGCAGTATTTT.

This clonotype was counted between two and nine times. This CDR3 is CASSFSWKNIQYF. The CDR3 DNA is TGTGCCAGCAGTTTTAGTTGGAAAAACATTCAGTACTTC. The chain carries TRBV12-3 or TRBV12-4 and TRBJ2-4, with D uncertain. The CDR3 is 13 residues long. Trimming stripped 3 bases from V and 4 bases from J, with 7 bases between.

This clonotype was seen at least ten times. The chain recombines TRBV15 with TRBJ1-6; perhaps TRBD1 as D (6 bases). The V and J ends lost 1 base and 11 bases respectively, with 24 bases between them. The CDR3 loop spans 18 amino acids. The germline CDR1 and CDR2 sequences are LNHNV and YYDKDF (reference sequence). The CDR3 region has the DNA TGTGCCACCAGCAGAGGGGGACCCAGGGGTACGGTGTCTGCACCCCTCCACTTT. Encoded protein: CATSRGGPRGTVSAPLHF.

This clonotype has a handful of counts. The CDR3 sequence: CASSRGRNTGELFF. CDR3 sequence (DNA): TGTGCCAGCTCCCGGGGGCGGAACACCGGGGAGCTGTTTTTT. This chain joins TRBV4-2 and TRBJ2-2; tentatively, D is TRBD1 or TRBD2 (6 bases each). In germline, CDR1 is LGHNA, CDR2 YNFKEQ. This CDR3 is built from 14 residues. Trimming removed 8 bases at V and 1 base at J, with 11 bases between.

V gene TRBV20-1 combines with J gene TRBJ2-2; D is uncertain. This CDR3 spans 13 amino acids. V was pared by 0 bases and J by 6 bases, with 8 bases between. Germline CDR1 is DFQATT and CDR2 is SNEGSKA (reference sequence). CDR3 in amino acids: CSARDSGPGELFF. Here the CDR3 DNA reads TGCAGTGCTAGAGATTCCGGGCCCGGGGAGCTGTTTTTT.

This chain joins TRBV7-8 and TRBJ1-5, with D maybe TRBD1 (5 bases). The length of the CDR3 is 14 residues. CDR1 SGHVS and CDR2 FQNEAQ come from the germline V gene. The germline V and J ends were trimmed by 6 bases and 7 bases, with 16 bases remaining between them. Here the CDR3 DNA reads TGTGCCAGCAGTACGGGTCGGGGGTTCCAGCCCCAGCATTTT. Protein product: CASSTGRGFQPQHF. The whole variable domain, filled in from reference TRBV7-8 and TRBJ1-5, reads GAGVSQSPRYKVAKRGQDVALRCDPISGHVSLFWYQQALGQGPEFLTYFQNEAQLDKSGLPSDRFFAERPEGSVSTLKIQRTQQEDSAVYLCASSTGRGFQPQHFGDGTRLSIL.

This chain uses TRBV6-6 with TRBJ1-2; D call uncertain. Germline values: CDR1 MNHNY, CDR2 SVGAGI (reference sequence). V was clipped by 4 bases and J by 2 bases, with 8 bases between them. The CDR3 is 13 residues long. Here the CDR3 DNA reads TGTGCCAGCAGTTGGACGGAAAACTATGGCTACACCTTC. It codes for CASSWTENYGYTF.

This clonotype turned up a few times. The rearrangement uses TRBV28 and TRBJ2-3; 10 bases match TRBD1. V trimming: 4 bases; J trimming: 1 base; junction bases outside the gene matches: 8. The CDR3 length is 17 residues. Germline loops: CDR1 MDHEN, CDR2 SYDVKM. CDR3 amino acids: CASSSPGQGLGTDTQYF. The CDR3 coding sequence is TGTGCCAGCAGTTCCCCGGGACAGGGGCTCGGCACAGATACGCAGTATTTT. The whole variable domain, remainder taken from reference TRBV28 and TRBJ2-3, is DVKVTQSSRYLVKRTGEKVFLECVQDMDHENMFWYRQDPGLGLRLIYFSYDVKMKEKGDIPEGYSVSREKKERFSLILESASTNQTSMYLCASSSPGQGLGTDTQYFGPGTRLTVL.

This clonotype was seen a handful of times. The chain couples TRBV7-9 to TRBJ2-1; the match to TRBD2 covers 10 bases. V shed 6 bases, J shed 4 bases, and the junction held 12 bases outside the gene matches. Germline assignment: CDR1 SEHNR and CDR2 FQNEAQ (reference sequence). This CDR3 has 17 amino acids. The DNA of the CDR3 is TGTGCCAGCAGTCGTAGAGCCGGACTAGCGGATTACAATGAGCAGTTCTTC. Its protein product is CASSRRAGLADYNEQFF.

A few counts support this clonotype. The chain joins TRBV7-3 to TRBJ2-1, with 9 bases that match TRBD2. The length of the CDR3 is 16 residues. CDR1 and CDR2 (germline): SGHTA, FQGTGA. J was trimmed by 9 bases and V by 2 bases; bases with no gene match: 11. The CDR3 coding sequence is TGTGCCAGCAGCTTACTTGCGGGGGGGCCGGTAGGTGAGCAGTTCTTC. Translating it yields CASSLLAGGPVGEQFF.

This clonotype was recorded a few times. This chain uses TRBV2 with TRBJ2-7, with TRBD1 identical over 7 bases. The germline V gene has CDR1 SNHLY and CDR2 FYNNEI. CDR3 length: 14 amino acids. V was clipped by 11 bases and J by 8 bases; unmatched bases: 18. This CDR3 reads CAGAGGEWGSQQYF. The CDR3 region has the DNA TGTGCCGGCGCAGGGGGTGAATGGGGTAGTCAGCAGTACTTC.

The CDR3 reads CASSLEVSGSGANVLTF. CDR3 bases: TGCGCCAGCAGCTTGGAAGTATCGGGGTCTGGGGCCAACGTCCTGACTTTC. This chain connects TRBV5-1 to TRBJ2-6; TRBD2 is a possible D gene (5 bases). V was shortened by 0 bases and J by 1 base, with 11 bases between the two germline ends. The CDR3 consists of 17 residues. Germline CDR1 is SGHRS and CDR2 is YFSETQ.

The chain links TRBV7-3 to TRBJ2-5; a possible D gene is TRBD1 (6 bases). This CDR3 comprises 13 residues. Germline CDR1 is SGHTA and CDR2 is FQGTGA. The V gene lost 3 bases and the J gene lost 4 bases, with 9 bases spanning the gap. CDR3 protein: CASSFTRGETQYF. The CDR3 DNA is TGTGCCAGCAGCTTTACCAGGGGAGAGACCCAGTACTTC.

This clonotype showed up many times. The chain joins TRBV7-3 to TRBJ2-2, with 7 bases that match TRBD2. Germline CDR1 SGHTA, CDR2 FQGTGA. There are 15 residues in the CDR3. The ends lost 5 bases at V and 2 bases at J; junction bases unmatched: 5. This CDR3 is CASSPPGGNTGELFF. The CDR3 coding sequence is TGTGCCAGCAGCCCCCCGGGGGGAAACACCGGGGAGCTGTTTTTT. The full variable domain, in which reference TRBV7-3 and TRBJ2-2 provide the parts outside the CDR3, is GAGVSQTPSNKVTEKGKYVELRCDPISGHTALYWYRQSLGQGPEFLIYFQGTGAADDSGLPNDRFFAVRPEGSVSTLKIQRTERGDSAVYLCASSPPGGNTGELFFGEGSRLTVL.

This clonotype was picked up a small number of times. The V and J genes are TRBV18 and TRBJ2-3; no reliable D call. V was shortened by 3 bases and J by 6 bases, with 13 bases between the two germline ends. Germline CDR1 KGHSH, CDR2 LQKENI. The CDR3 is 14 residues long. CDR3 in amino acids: CASSPRLPSDTQYF. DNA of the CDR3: TGTGCCAGCTCACCCAGGCTGCCCAGCGATACGCAGTATTTT.